The 25 T cell receptor beta chains reported below all come from one sample, sequenced in a study of tissue T cells after allogeneic stem cell transplantation. Generated by immunoSEQ multiplex PCR, the TCRdb table keeps only in-frame clones and is missing some. The sample shows some 47,000 clones, roughly 73% of them seen only once. Sequencing input: sorted cells pooled from one or two spleens. The receptors shown here come from a pool of C57BL/6 mice in good health.

This clone was seen a handful of times. Germline and genes: mouse. The read ends 1 residue shy of where the CDR3 ends; the end is completed using the germline J gene. This chain links TRBV3 with TRBJ1-2, with a tentative D call TRBD1 (6 bases). The V end was cut by 0 bases, the J end by 2 bases, with 7 bases between. Germline CDR1 is SNHLY and CDR2 is FYNGKV (reference sequence). The CDR3 has 14 residues. The chain's CDR3 is CASSLAQGNSDYTF. Incomplete CDR3 DNA: TGTGCCAGCAGCTTAGCCCAGGGGAACTCCGACTACACC.

About this clone itself: Genes and germline are mouse. Read coverage stops 1 residue before the CDR3 terminus; the germline J gene supplies the remainder. The rearrangement uses TRBV1 and TRBJ2-2; D possibly matches TRBD1 or TRBD2 (5 bases each). The V end was cut by 1 base, the J end by 0 bases, with 6 bases between. The CDR3 has 15 amino acids. Germline lookup yields CDR1 NSQYPW and CDR2 LRSPGD (reference sequence). The CDR3 sequence: CTCSAGGANTGQLYF. The DNA read from the CDR3 is TGCACCTGCAGTGCAGGGGGCGCAAACACCGGGCAGCTCTAC.

Concerning this clone: These gene names are mouse names. CDR3 DNA (partial): TGTGCAAGCAGCTTCTTTGAACAGTAC. As protein: CASSFFEQY. The full-length CDR3 reads as CASSFFEQYF. The gene calls are TRBV16 and TRBJ2-7; no definite D call. Read data end 1 residue before the CDR3 end; the end is taken from the germline J gene. From germline, CDR1 is SGHSA and CDR2 FRNQAP. The CDR3 loop spans 10 amino acids. V lost 3 bases to trimming and J lost 6 bases, with 3 bases between them.

A remark on this clone: Mouse gene names and germline throughout. The read terminates 1 residue before the CDR3 end, so the remaining end is supplied by the germline J gene. The V call is TRBV16, the J call TRBJ1-4, with a weak D call TRBD1 (6 bases). The V end lost 3 bases, the J end lost 1 base, and 6 bases lay between the germline ends. CDR3 length equals 14 residues. Germline CDR1 and CDR2: SGHSA and FRNQAP. The DNA read from the CDR3 is TGTGCAAGCAGCTTCAGGGGTTCCAACGAAAGATTATTT. This codes for CASSFRGSNERLF. The complete CDR3 protein is CASSFRGSNERLFF.

Notes on this clone: The genes are named according to mouse. The read falls 1 residue short of the CDR3 end, and the missing part is taken from the germline J gene. The chain combines TRBV20 with TRBJ2-2; 7 bases match TRBD1. CDR3 length: 15 amino acids. V lost 6 bases to trimming and J lost 2 bases; unmatched junction nucleotides: 9. Germline V gene sequence: CDR1 GFQATS, CDR2 STVNSAI. The CDR3 loop is CGASQTGTNTGQLYF. The DNA read from the CDR3 is TGTGGTGCGAGCCAGACAGGGACGAACACCGGGCAGCTCTAC.

A remark on this clone: Gene names refer to mouse genes. The part of the CDR3 DNA that was read is TGTGCCAGCGGTGATAGGGCTGGGGCCTCTAGTGCAGAAACGCTGTAT. It codes for CASGDRAGASSAETLY. The CDR3 in full is CASGDRAGASSAETLYF. The chain links TRBV13-2 to TRBJ2-3; the D gene is possibly TRBD2 (6 bases). The CDR3 end lies 1 residue beyond the end of the read and is filled in from the germline J gene. Trimming pared 1 base from V and 0 bases from J, leaving 15 bases between. CDR1 NNHNN and CDR2 SYGAGS come from the germline V gene (reference sequence). The CDR3 covers 17 residues.

This clone showed up just a few times. The genes are named according to mouse. With the read ending 1 residue before the CDR3 end, the germline J gene is used to fill in that end. Other DNA sequences in the sample encode the same CDR3. V usage is TRBV19 and J usage is TRBJ2-7; maybe TRBD1 (6 bases). From germline, CDR1 is FNHDT and CDR2 SITEND (reference sequence). The CDR3 has 14 residues. V was clipped by 4 bases and J by 0 bases, with 11 bases between them. The part of the CDR3 DNA that was read is TGTGCCAGCAGTCGACAGGTTAGCTCCTATGAACAGTAC. It translates to CASSRQVSSYEQY. Given in full, the CDR3 is CASSRQVSSYEQYF.

For this clone: Mouse germline and gene names are used. From the germline J gene comes the end of the CDR3, since the read stops 1 residue before it. The rearrangement uses TRBV5 and TRBJ2-3, with D unresolved. Per the germline V gene, CDR1 is LGHNA and CDR2 is YNLKQL (reference sequence). This CDR3 contains 12 residues. Between the trimmed V and J ends, which lost 3 bases and 2 bases, there was a span of 3 bases. CDR3: CASSHNAETLYF. Partial CDR3 DNA: TGTGCCAGCAGCCACAATGCAGAAACGCTGTAT.

Note on this clone: Each gene name is a mouse one. The DNA ends 1 residue before the CDR3 does, and the rest of the CDR3 is filled in from the germline J gene. The V gene is TRBV13-1, the J gene TRBJ2-5, with D unclear. The V and J ends lost 0 bases and 6 bases respectively, with 5 bases between them. Looked up from germline, CDR1 is NSHNY and CDR2 is SYGAGN. CDR3 length: 12 amino acids. The sequenced part of the CDR3 DNA is TGTGCCAGCAGTGATGTAGGGGACACCCAGTAC. Protein: CASSDVGDTQY. The full CDR3 reads CASSDVGDTQYF.

As for this clone: The gene symbols are mouse symbols. The read stops 1 residue short of the end of the CDR3; the missing end is completed from the germline J gene. V and J are TRBV24 and TRBJ2-7, with D possibly TRBD1 on 5 matching bases. This CDR3 contains 12 residues. The germline gives CDR1 KGHTA, CDR2 FRNEEI. Trimming took off 2 bases at V and 7 bases at J, with 9 bases between the two ends. CDR3 bases read: TGTGCCAGCAGTCTGGCAGGGCGGGAACAGTAC. Its translation is CASSLAGREQY. The full CDR3 protein is CASSLAGREQYF.

This clone was seen only a few times. The gene names given are mouse names. The CDR3 extends 1 residue past the end of the read, so its final part is completed from the germline J gene. The genes are TRBV2 and TRBJ2-7; 8 bases fit TRBD2. V gave up 0 bases and J gave up 2 bases; unmatched junction bases: 3. CDR1 LGHNA and CDR2 YSYQKL come from the germline V gene. This CDR3 is built from 15 residues. The covered CDR3 bases are TGTGCCAGCAGCCAAGACTGGGGGGACACCTATGAACAGTAC. It translates to CASSQDWGDTYEQY. The CDR3 reads in full as CASSQDWGDTYEQYF.

In regard to this clone: Here the gene names and germline are mouse. With the read ending 1 residue before the CDR3 end, the germline J gene is used to fill in that end. The gene calls are TRBV13-2 and TRBJ2-3; 9 nucleotides line up with TRBD1. V trimming: 5 bases; J trimming: 3 bases; junction bases outside the gene matches: 7. From germline, CDR1 is NNHNN and CDR2 SYGAGS (reference sequence). CDR3 length: 15 residues. Here the CDR3 reads CASGTGTGRAETLYF. The DNA read from the CDR3 is TGTGCCAGCGGGACCGGGACAGGGAGGGCAGAAACGCTGTAT.

About this clone itself: Gene names denote mouse genes. The CDR3 goes on 1 residue after the read ends, and that part is filled in from the germline J gene. V is TRBV31 and J is TRBJ2-7; 8 nucleotides match TRBD1. CDR1 GKSSPN and CDR2 SITVG come from the germline V gene. The CDR3 covers 14 residues. After removal of 0 bases from V and 7 bases from J, the junction contained 8 bases not matched to a gene. The DNA read from the CDR3 is TGTGCCTGGAGTCTAGCCACAGGGGGAGGAGAACAGTAC. Translated: CAWSLATGGGEQY. The whole CDR3 reads CAWSLATGGGEQYF.

This clone was seen a single time. The genes are named according to mouse. The CDR3 extends 1 residue past the end of the read, so its final part is completed from the germline J gene. The V and J genes are TRBV17 and TRBJ2-5; TRBD2 agrees at 9 bases. The CDR3 length is 15 residues. After removal of 0 bases from V and 5 bases from J, the junction contained 3 bases not matched to a gene. CDR1 is MNHDT, CDR2 YYDKIL, per germline. The sequenced part of the CDR3 DNA is TGTGCTAGCAGTAGAGATCGACTGGGGGTAGACACCCAGTAC. It is translated as CASSRDRLGVDTQY. The whole CDR3 region reads CASSRDRLGVDTQYF.

There are a few counts of this clone. Any gene name here is a mouse gene name. The read terminates 1 residue before the CDR3 end, so the remaining end is supplied by the germline J gene. The chain combines TRBV13-2 with TRBJ2-7; 8 bases line up with TRBD2. The CDR3 is made up of 16 amino acids. Germline-derived CDR1 and CDR2 are NNHNN and SYGAGS (reference sequence). V lost 1 base, J lost 0 bases, and 6 bases stayed unmatched. The part of the CDR3 DNA that was read is TGTGCCAGCGGTGATTCCCTGGGGGGCAGCTCCTATGAACAGTAC. It yields the protein CASGDSLGGSSYEQY. The CDR3 in its entirety is CASGDSLGGSSYEQYF.

About this clone itself: Gene names are the mouse ones. The read finishes 1 residue shy of the CDR3 end, and the germline J gene is used to complete it. V usage is TRBV2 and J usage is TRBJ2-7; TRBD2 might be the D (7 bases). This CDR3 has 14 amino acids. V lost 0 bases to trimming and J lost 7 bases, with 13 bases between them. CDR1 LGHNA and CDR2 YSYQKL come from the germline V gene. CDR3 sequence reads: CASSQDRGAPEQYF. Partial CDR3 DNA: TGTGCCAGCAGCCAAGACCGGGGGGCGCCCGAACAGTAC.

Comments on this clone: The genes are named according to mouse. The read falls 1 residue short of the CDR3 end, and the missing part is taken from the germline J gene. This chain links TRBV2 with TRBJ2-4; D may be TRBD2 (6 bases). With 6 bases removed from V and 0 bases from J, the gap between germline ends came to 10 bases. Germline V gene data show CDR1 as LGHNA and CDR2 as YSYQKL. This CDR3 region has 14 residues. The sequenced CDR3 bases are TGTGCCAGCAGACTCCTGGGGAGTCAAAACACCTTGTAC. It translates to CASRLLGSQNTLY. The whole CDR3 is CASRLLGSQNTLYF.

Points on this clone: All gene names here are mouse names. The read comes to an end 1 residue before the CDR3 does, leaving the germline J gene to fill in the end. The genes are TRBV5 and TRBJ2-7, with TRBD2 as a possible D gene (6 bases). The CDR3 is made up of 13 amino acids. The ends were cut back, 4 bases at V and 3 bases at J, with 10 bases in the middle. CDR1 is LGHNA and CDR2 is YNLKQL in the germline V gene (reference sequence). CDR3 amino acids: CASSPWGLYEQYF. CDR3 DNA (partial): TGTGCCAGCAGCCCCTGGGGCCTCTATGAACAGTAC.

About this clone itself: These gene names are mouse names. The read ends 1 residue before the CDR3 terminus; that terminus is restored from the germline J gene. The V gene is TRBV3, the J gene TRBJ2-3, with 8 nucleotides matching TRBD2. The germline CDR1 and CDR2 sequences are SNHLY and FYNGKV (reference sequence). The CDR3 loop spans 15 amino acids. Germline trimming cut 2 bases from V and 1 base from J; bases unmatched to any gene: 2. Incomplete CDR3 DNA: TGTGCCAGCAGCTTAAATGGGGGGGGTGCAGAAACGCTGTAT. Protein sequence: CASSLNGGGAETLY. The full-length CDR3 reads as CASSLNGGGAETLYF.

On this clone: Here the gene names and germline are mouse. The read halts 1 residue ahead of the CDR3 end, with the missing end drawn from the germline J gene. The chain is built from TRBV15 and TRBJ1-2, with a tentative D call TRBD1 (5 bases). Trimming left V 2 bases short and J 3 bases short, with 10 bases between. Per the germline V gene, CDR1 is SGHND and CDR2 is FRSKSL. The CDR3 sequence is 14 residues long. CDR3 loop: CASSLRGVDSDYTF. The CDR3 bases that were read are TGTGCCAGCAGTTTAAGGGGAGTGGACTCCGACTACACC.

Notes on this clone: Gene names follow the mouse nomenclature. The read ends 1 residue before the CDR3 terminus; that terminus is restored from the germline J gene. V gene TRBV20 combines with J gene TRBJ1-1; D possibly corresponds to TRBD1 (5 bases). The germline V gene has CDR1 GFQATS and CDR2 STVNSAI. There are 15 residues in the CDR3. Deletions cut 0 bases from V and 1 base from J, with 12 bases between. The CDR3 reads CGARDRGAGNTEVFF. The covered CDR3 bases are TGTGGTGCTAGGGATCGAGGGGCAGGAAACACAGAAGTCTTC.

Concerning this clone itself: Here the gene names and germline are mouse. The DNA ends 1 residue before the CDR3 does, and the rest of the CDR3 is filled in from the germline J gene. The chain joins TRBV29 to TRBJ1-6; TRBD1 is a possible D gene (5 bases). TRBJ1-6 is an ORF for which the function is uncertain. Germline V gives CDR1 MSHET, CDR2 SYDVDS. Trimming left V 4 bases short and J 4 bases short, with 8 bases between. The CDR3 contains 14 residues. CDR3 DNA (partial): TGTGCTAGCAGTTCCGACAGATATAATTCGCCCCTCTAC. Its translation is CASSSDRYNSPLY. The full CDR3 protein reads CASSSDRYNSPLYF.

In the case of this clone: The gene names here belong to mouse. The read terminates 1 residue ahead of where the CDR3 ends, so the germline J gene completes it. The chain links TRBV5 to TRBJ2-5, with a tentative D call TRBD2 (5 bases). The CDR3 has 14 amino acids. Germline CDR1 reads LGHNA; CDR2 reads YNLKQL (reference sequence). The V end was cut by 0 bases, the J end by 6 bases, with 10 bases between. CDR3 DNA (partial): TGTGCCAGCAGCCAAGAGACTGCGGGGGACACCCAGTAC. This encodes CASSQETAGDTQY. The full CDR3 is CASSQETAGDTQYF.

As to this clone: The gene names given are mouse names. The read comes to an end 1 residue before the CDR3 does, leaving the germline J gene to fill in the end. The chain joins TRBV4 to TRBJ1-3, with D unresolved. V lost 5 bases and J 6 bases, leaving 2 bases between the germline ends. The CDR3 covers 10 residues. Germline CDR1 and CDR2: LGHDT and YNNKQL (reference sequence). CDR3 bases read: TGTGCCAGCAGCCTAAATACGCTCTAT. Its translation: CASSLNTLY. The CDR3 in full is CASSLNTLYF.

This clone was seen once. Gene names are mouse gene names. The CDR3 end is not reached by the read, which stops 1 residue before it; the germline J gene fills it in. This chain connects TRBV13-2 to TRBJ2-2; 11 bases line up with TRBD1. The V gene end was trimmed by 5 bases and the J gene end by 3 bases; junction bases not matched to a gene: 3. Per the germline V gene, CDR1 is NNHNN and CDR2 is SYGAGS (reference sequence). CDR3 length: 15 residues. The sequenced part of the CDR3 DNA is TGTGCCAGCGGCGGACAGGGGGCTCACACCGGGCAGCTCTAC. This gives the protein CASGGQGAHTGQLY. The entire CDR3 protein reads CASGGQGAHTGQLYF.